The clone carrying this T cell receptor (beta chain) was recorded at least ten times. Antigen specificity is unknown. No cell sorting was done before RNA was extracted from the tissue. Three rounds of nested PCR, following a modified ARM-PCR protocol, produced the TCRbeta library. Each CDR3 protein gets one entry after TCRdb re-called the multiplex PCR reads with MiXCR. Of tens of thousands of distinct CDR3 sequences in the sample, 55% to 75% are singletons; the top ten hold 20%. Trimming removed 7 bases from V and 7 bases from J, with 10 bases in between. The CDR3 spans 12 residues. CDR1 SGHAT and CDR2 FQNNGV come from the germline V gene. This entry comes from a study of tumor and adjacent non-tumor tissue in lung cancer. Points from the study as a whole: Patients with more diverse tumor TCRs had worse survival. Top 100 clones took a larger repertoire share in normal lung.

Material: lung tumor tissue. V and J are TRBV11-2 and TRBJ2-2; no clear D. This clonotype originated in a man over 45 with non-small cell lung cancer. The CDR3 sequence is CASNVNVGELFF. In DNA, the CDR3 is TGTGCCAGCAACGTGAACGTCGGGGAGCTGTTTTTT.